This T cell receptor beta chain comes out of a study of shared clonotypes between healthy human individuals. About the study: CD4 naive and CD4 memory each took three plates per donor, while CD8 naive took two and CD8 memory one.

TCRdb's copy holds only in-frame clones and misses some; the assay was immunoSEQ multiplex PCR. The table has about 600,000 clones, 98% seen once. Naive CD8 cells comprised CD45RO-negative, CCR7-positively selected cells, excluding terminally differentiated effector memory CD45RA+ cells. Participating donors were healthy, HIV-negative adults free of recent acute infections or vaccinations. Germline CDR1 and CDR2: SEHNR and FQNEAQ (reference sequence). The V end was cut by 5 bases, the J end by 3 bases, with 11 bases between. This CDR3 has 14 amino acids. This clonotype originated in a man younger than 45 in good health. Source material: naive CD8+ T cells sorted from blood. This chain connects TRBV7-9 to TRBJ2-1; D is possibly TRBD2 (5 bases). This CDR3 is CASSPGMDYNEQFF. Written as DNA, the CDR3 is TGTGCCAGCAGCCCGGGGATGGACTACAATGAGCAGTTCTTC. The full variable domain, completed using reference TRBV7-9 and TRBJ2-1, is DTGVSQNPRHKITKRGQNVTFRCDPISEHNRLYWYRQTLGQGPEFLTYFQNEAQLEKSRLLSDRFSAERPKGSFSTLEIQRTEQGDSAMYLCASSPGMDYNEQFFGPGTRLTVL.